This is a list of T cell receptor beta chains from one sample in a study of patients and donors after allogeneic stem cell transplantation. One entry per CDR3 protein, called by TCRdb with MiXCR from the RT-PCR reads. The data contain around 70,000 distinct CDR3 sequences, 26% of them singletons. Sequenced material: blood, either unsorted or a sorted T cell fraction (not recorded which). The receptors derive from a human donor who was either an allogeneic HSCT recipient or a stem cell or donor lymphocyte infusion donor (not recorded which). It is not recorded whose cells these are; they may come from a transplant donor. Both conserved end residues are part of each CDR3. The D gene is left open where the match is weak. Size values are once, few and many counts, or a class for expanded clones, and some rows have none.

len	v_gene	abundance	d_gene	j_gene	CDR3aa	CDR3nt
15	TRBV20-1	-	TRBD2	TRBJ2-3	CSARWLAGVQDTQYF	TGCAGTGCTAGGTGGCTAGCGGGAGTTCAAGATACGCAGTATTTT
13	TRBV20-1	few	TRBD1	TRBJ2-3	CTTMGQLADTQYF	TGCACCACCATGGGACAGCTTGCAGATACGCAGTATTTT
14	TRBV6-5	-	-	TRBJ1-6	CASSYSLNNSPLHF	TGTGCCAGCAGTTACTCGCTGAATAATTCACCCCTCCACTTT
13	TRBV18	-	TRBD2	TRBJ2-1	CASSRGVDNEQFF	TGTGCCAGCTCGCGGGGGGTCGACAATGAGCAGTTCTTC
15	TRBV5-1	-	-	TRBJ2-2	CASSLAGAGTGELFF	TGCGCCAGCAGCTTGGCAGGGGCAGGCACCGGGGAGCTGTTTTTT
16	TRBV6-2/TRBV6-3	once	TRBD2	TRBJ2-7	CASSYLTSGREYEQYF	TGTGCCAGCAGTTATTTGACTAGCGGGAGAGAGTACGAGCAGTACTTC
12	TRBV10-2	few	-	TRBJ2-1	CASSGVGDEQFF	TGCGCCAGCTCAGGGGTCGGCGATGAGCAGTTCTTC
12	TRBV6-5	-	-	TRBJ2-3	CASSSVLDTQYF	TGTGCCAGCAGTTCCGTCCTGGATACGCAGTATTTT
14	TRBV5-1	few	-	TRBJ2-7	CASARGVISYEQYF	TGCGCCAGCGCAAGAGGGGTAATTTCCTACGAGCAGTACTTC
19	TRBV6-2/TRBV6-3	-	TRBD2	TRBJ2-4	CASRRPGTSGNGAKNIQYF	TGTGCCAGCAGACGTCCCGGGACTAGCGGGAATGGGGCCAAAAACATTCAGTACTTC
16	TRBV12-3/TRBV12-4	-	TRBD2	TRBJ2-1	CASSPPPLAGNNEQFF	TGTGCCAGCAGCCCCCCCCCACTAGCGGGAAACAATGAGCAGTTCTTC
15	TRBV4-1	-	TRBD1	TRBJ2-7	CASSQIKQGVDEQYF	TGCGCCAGCAGCCAAATAAAACAGGGGGTAGACGAGCAGTACTTC
16	TRBV7-6	-	TRBD2	TRBJ2-7	CASSLGPSGRIYEQYF	TGTGCCAGCAGCTTAGGGCCCAGCGGGAGGATTTACGAGCAGTACTTC
16	TRBV7-3	-	-	TRBJ1-1	CASSKGSGTVNTEAFF	TGTGCCAGCAGCAAAGGTTCCGGCACTGTGAACACTGAAGCTTTCTTT
16	TRBV4-3	few	TRBD2	TRBJ2-3	CASSQDSGSPPDTQYF	TGCGCCAGCAGCCAGGATAGCGGGAGTCCACCAGATACGCAGTATTTT
17	TRBV4-3	-	-	TRBJ2-1	CASSPTAQDYYYNEQFF	TGCGCCAGCAGCCCCACCGCTCAAGACTACTACTACAATGAGCAGTTCTTC
16	TRBV24-1	-	-	TRBJ1-5	CATSDSGPASNQPQHF	TGTGCCACCAGTGACTCCGGGCCAGCTAGCAATCAGCCCCAGCATTTT
12	TRBV7-3	-	-	TRBJ2-2	CASSPFTGELFF	TGTGCCAGCAGCCCTTTCACCGGGGAGCTGTTTTTT
13	TRBV20-1	-	-	TRBJ1-2	CSASSGGRYGYTF	TGCAGTGCTAGTAGTGGGGGACGTTATGGCTACACCTTC